The present T cell receptor (beta chain) was sequenced within a study of T cell changes during pregnancy in multiple sclerosis. This clone was counted once. Sequencing was performed with immunoSEQ multiplex PCR; in TCRdb, only in-frame clones are kept and a portion is missing. This table has approximately 53,000 clones, around nine tenths appearing once. V was pared by 0 bases and J by 3 bases, with 9 bases between. The CDR3 runs 15 residues. CDR1 and CDR2 from the germline V gene are SGHRS and YFSETQ. The sample consisted of CD4+ T cells from peripheral blood mononuclear cells, taken in the second trimester of pregnancy. V and J are TRBV5-1 and TRBJ1-4; no clear D gene. The sequence derives from a female donor with multiple sclerosis, enrolled in a pregnancy study. CDR3 nucleotides: TGCGCCAGCAGCTTGGGGTGGCAGTCTAATGAAAAACTGTTTTTT. Translated, it gives CASSLGWQSNEKLFF.